This T cell receptor beta chain originates from a study of blood T cell repertoires in COVID-19. Study-wide background: Material from acute and convalescent COVID-19 was sourced from the United States, Italy and Spain. PBMCs, B-cell-depleted T cells, or T cells provided the cDNA or gDNA that made up the material.

The CDR3 is made up of 16 amino acids. The V end was cut by 6 bases, the J end by 1 base, with 15 bases between. The V gene's germline CDR1 is MDHEN and CDR2 SYDVKM. A single count supports this clone. Original methodology: Counts of nucleated cells, estimated from reference gene primer amplification, were obtained. Measured with immunoSEQ multiplex PCR; TCRdb has only the in-frame clones, and not every one. Clone size and the V and J calls come from that table; the DNA yielded D and trimming. Among under 200,000 clones listed, approximately 90% were seen once. The rearrangement joins TRBV28 to TRBJ2-2; D call uncertain. This sequence was found in an elderly woman in a cohort sampled during active or convalescent COVID-19. The sequenced sample was peripheral blood. The CDR3 coding sequence is TGTGCCAGCAGCCTACCCTATAAAATGAACACCGGGGAGCTGTTTTTT. Its protein is CASSLPYKMNTGELFF.